Here is one TCR beta chain with its context. These data come from a study of T cell changes during pregnancy in multiple sclerosis. Libraries were prepared by immunoSEQ multiplex PCR; TCRdb keeps only in-frame clonotypes and omits some of them. The table includes 90,000 to 120,000 clones, around nine tenths detected once. This clonotype originated in a female donor with multiple sclerosis, enrolled in a pregnancy study. The sequencing used peripheral blood, collected in the second trimester of pregnancy.

The CDR3 loop reads CASSQSAGLINEKLFF. CDR3 DNA sequence: TGCGCCAGCAGCCAAAGTGCGGGACTGATTAATGAAAAACTGTTTTTT. The chain recombines TRBV4-1 with TRBJ1-4; D possibly corresponds to TRBD1 (5 bases). Germline assignment: CDR1 MGHRA and CDR2 YSYEKL. V was pared by 2 bases and J by 4 bases, with 14 bases between. The CDR3 spans 16 residues.